These 32 T cell receptor beta chains were all obtained from the same sample, sequenced in a study of CXCR4 blockade with PD-1 therapy in pancreatic cancer. TCRdb keeps only in-frame clones here, not all; method: immunoSEQ multiplex PCR. The sample carries about 5,900 clones, approximately 34% recorded once. Sequencing was carried out using tumor tissue. These receptors were collected from a human donor with pancreatic ductal adenocarcinoma.

The genes are TRBV6-8 and TRBJ2-1; either TRBD1 or TRBD2 may fit D (6 bases each). V shed 5 bases and J shed 12 bases, with 17 bases lying between them. The CDR3 loop spans 13 amino acids. From germline, CDR1 is MNHGY and CDR2 SAAAGT. Written as DNA, the CDR3 is TGTGCCAGCAGTCACGGGGGCGCAGGTTCGCAGTTCTTC. This codes for CASSHGGAGSQFF.

There are a few counts of this clone. The V gene is TRBV19, the J gene TRBJ2-1; possibly TRBD2 for D (6 bases). Germline CDR1 is LNHDA and CDR2 is SQIVND (reference sequence). The germline V and J ends were trimmed by 6 bases and 2 bases, with 11 bases remaining between them. This CDR3 has 14 amino acids. The CDR3 sequence is CASREGLAYNEQFF. CDR3 DNA: TGTGCCAGTAGGGAGGGTCTAGCCTACAATGAGCAGTTCTTC.

This clone occurred a few times. V usage is TRBV6-8 and J usage is TRBJ2-7; 7 nucleotides agree with TRBD1. In germline, CDR1 is MNHGY, CDR2 SAAAGT. This CDR3 spans 16 amino acids. With 0 bases clipped from V and 3 bases from J, the junction kept 8 bases outside the gene matches. This chain's CDR3 is CASSYSSAGGGYEQYF. CDR3 nucleotide sequence: TGTGCCAGCAGTTACTCGAGCGCAGGGGGTGGCTACGAGCAGTACTTC.

With respect to this clone: The sample contains more than one DNA sequence encoding this CDR3. The chain couples TRBV28 to TRBJ2-1, with TRBD2 matching over 10 bases. Trimming cost V 6 bases and J 4 bases; bases outside gene matches: 6. Germline-derived CDR1 and CDR2 are MDHEN and SYDVKM. The CDR3 spans 15 residues. CDR3: CASSEKAGGYNEQFF. The CDR3 coding sequence is TGTGCCAGCAGCGAAAAAGCGGGAGGGTACAATGAGCAGTTCTTC.

A few counts support this clone. The gene calls are TRBV9 and TRBJ2-1; 8 bases map to TRBD2. The CDR3 extends over 16 amino acids. CDR1 is SGDLS, CDR2 YYNGEE, per germline. V lost 3 bases to trimming and J lost 4 bases; unmatched junction nucleotides: 9. The CDR3 bases are TGTGCCAGCAGCGACCTTCGAGCGGGAGAATACAATGAGCAGTTCTTC. Amino acid sequence: CASSDLRAGEYNEQFF.

Note on this clone: It is unclear where the CDR3 begins or ends on the DNA, so no DNA is shown, and the CDR3 is as TCRdb lists it. V usage is TRBV11-3 and J usage is TRBJ2-2; the table calls TRBD2, which could not be checked here. The CDR3 is 15 residues long, counting both termini. Germline V lookup: CDR1 SGHNT, CDR2 YENEEA. The CDR3 reads CASILGGPNTGELFF.

This clone came up a few times. The chain carries TRBV28 and TRBJ1-2, with unresolved D. The V gene's germline CDR1 is MDHEN and CDR2 SYDVKM. Trimming removed 5 bases from V and 2 bases from J, with 12 bases in between. This CDR3 is built from 14 residues. As DNA, the CDR3 is TGTGCCAGCAGTGACTCAGAACGAAACTATGGCTACACCTTC. It translates to CASSDSERNYGYTF.

This clone was counted between two and nine times. The chain links TRBV2 to TRBJ2-7; tentative D call: TRBD1 (5 bases). V was cut by 8 bases and J by 2 bases, with 16 bases left in between. The CDR3 totals 14 residues. From germline, CDR1 is SNHLY and CDR2 FYNNEI. The CDR3 loop is CASDPGRRAYEQYF. In nucleotides, the CDR3 is TGTGCCAGCGACCCAGGACGCAGGGCCTACGAGCAGTACTTC.

The CDR3 reads CASSLLAGGGNEQFF. The DNA for the CDR3 is TGTGCCAGCAGCTTGCTAGCGGGAGGCGGCAATGAGCAGTTCTTC. V usage is TRBV11-3 and J usage is TRBJ2-1, with 11 bases that match TRBD2. V was clipped by 3 bases and J by 6 bases; unmatched bases: 4. CDR3 length: 15 amino acids. The germline V gene has CDR1 SGHNT and CDR2 YENEEA.

This clone was seen a handful of times. The V call is TRBV16, the J call TRBJ2-7, with D perhaps TRBD1 or TRBD2 (5 bases each). V was pared by 2 bases and J by 6 bases, with 11 bases between. The CDR3 is 13 amino acids. Germline values: CDR1 KGHSY, CDR2 FQNENV. The CDR3 DNA reads as TGTGCCAGCAGCCAACGGGGCAGTGGCGAGCAGTACTTC. As protein: CASSQRGSGEQYF.

This clone was counted only a few times. This chain uses TRBV9 with TRBJ2-5; D call uncertain. The CDR3 length is 15 residues. V shed 0 bases and J shed 5 bases, with 14 bases lying between them. Germline V gene sequence: CDR1 SGDLS, CDR2 YYNGEE. CDR3 amino acids: CASSVEFGSRETQYF. The CDR3 DNA is TGTGCCAGCAGCGTAGAGTTCGGTTCCCGGGAGACCCAGTACTTC.

The genes are TRBV9 and TRBJ1-3; the D is unclear. The V and J ends lost 4 bases and 0 bases respectively, with 5 bases between them. CDR3 length equals 13 residues. Germline V lookup: CDR1 SGDLS, CDR2 YYNGEE. As DNA, the CDR3 is TGTGCCAGCAGCAGTAGCTCTGGAAACACCATATATTTT. Encoded protein: CASSSSSGNTIYF.

The chain combines TRBV25-1 with TRBJ1-2, with D possibly being TRBD1 (6 bases). Germline CDR1 MGHDK, CDR2 SYGVNS. V lost 6 bases and J 8 bases, leaving 22 bases between the germline ends. The CDR3 is 15 amino acids. The CDR3 DNA is TGTGCCAGCAGCGAGACAGGACCGGGCTATTTGGGCTACACCTTC. Protein product: CASSETGPGYLGYTF.

The V and J genes are TRBV28 and TRBJ1-4; D gene unclear. Trimming cost V 4 bases and J 8 bases, with 11 bases left between them. The CDR3 is made up of 13 amino acids. Per the germline V gene, CDR1 is MDHEN and CDR2 is SYDVKM. In DNA form, the CDR3 reads TGTGCCAGCAGTTCCCCCCCCGTCGAAAAACTGTTTTTT. Protein sequence: CASSSPPVEKLFF.

The chain combines TRBV19 with TRBJ1-5; D not certain. The V end lost 1 base, the J end lost 10 bases, and 17 bases lay between the germline ends. This CDR3 is 15 amino acids long. CDR1 is LNHDA, CDR2 SQIVND, per germline (reference sequence). The CDR3 nucleotides read TGTGCCAGTAGTATAGCTCCGACGGTTACTAATCCCCAGCATTTT. Residues: CASSIAPTVTNPQHF. The whole variable domain, filled in from reference TRBV19 and TRBJ1-5, reads DGGITQSPKYLFRKEGQNVTLSCEQNLNHDAMYWYRQDPGQGLRLIYYSQIVNDFQKGDIAEGYSVSREKKESFPLTVTSAQKNPTAFYLCASSIAPTVTNPQHFGDGTRLSIL.

This clone qualifies as medium-sized. V gene TRBV28 combines with J gene TRBJ2-1; TRBD2 matches 7 bases. Trimming cost V 3 bases and J 4 bases; bases outside gene matches: 6. This CDR3 comprises 15 residues. The germline V gene has CDR1 MDHEN and CDR2 SYDVKM. The CDR3 protein is CASSFSRDYYNEQFF. The CDR3 region has the DNA TGTGCCAGCAGTTTCTCGAGGGACTATTACAATGAGCAGTTCTTC. Using reference TRBV28 and TRBJ2-1 for the parts outside the CDR3, the full variable domain is DVKVTQSSRYLVKRTGEKVFLECVQDMDHENMFWYRQDPGLGLRLIYFSYDVKMKEKGDIPEGYSVSREKKERFSLILESASTNQTSMYLCASSFSRDYYNEQFFGPGTRLTVL.

This clone was counted a single time. The chain links TRBV14 to TRBJ2-1, with TRBD2 identical over 10 bases. Per the germline V gene, CDR1 is SGHDN and CDR2 is FVKESK. This CDR3 is 17 amino acids long. The junction had 11 bases not matched to a gene; V was cut back by 6 bases and J by 3 bases. The CDR3 is CASSRGLAENYYNEQFF. The CDR3 DNA reads as TGTGCCAGCAGTCGAGGACTAGCGGAGAATTACTACAATGAGCAGTTCTTC.

The gene calls are TRBV19 and TRBJ2-7; D is perhaps TRBD1 (6 bases). This CDR3 is built from 14 residues. Trimming took 6 bases from V and 3 from J, leaving 15 bases between them. Germline V gene data show CDR1 as LNHDA and CDR2 as SQIVND (reference sequence). The CDR3 loop reads CASSPGQSYYEQYF. For the CDR3, the DNA is TGTGCCAGTAGCCCGGGACAATCCTACTACGAGCAGTACTTC.

The chain uses TRBV5-1 and TRBJ2-7, with D possibly TRBD1 on 6 matching bases. CDR3 length equals 14 residues. Germline V gene data show CDR1 as SGHRS and CDR2 as YFSETQ. Trimming left V 3 bases short and J 1 base short, with 11 bases between. CDR3: CASSWDTGSYEQYF. The CDR3 nucleotides read TGCGCCAGCAGCTGGGACACTGGATCCTACGAGCAGTACTTC. The variable domain in full, completed from reference TRBV5-1 and TRBJ2-7, reads KAGVTQTPRYLIKTRGQQVTLSCSPISGHRSVSWYQQTPGQGLQFLFEYFSETQRNKGNFPGRFSGRQFSNSRSEMNVSTLELGDSALYLCASSWDTGSYEQYFGPGTRLTVT.

This clone was seen repeatedly, ten times or more. The J gene is TRBJ2-5, the V gene TRBV6-1; D gene uncertain. Per germline, CDR1 MNHNS and CDR2 SASEGT. Trimming pared 1 base from V and 5 bases from J, leaving 5 bases between. The CDR3 totals 12 residues. The CDR3 sequence is CASSEEHETQYF. DNA of the CDR3: TGTGCCAGCAGTGAAGAGCACGAGACCCAGTACTTC.

This clone was recorded at least ten times. V is TRBV6-8 and J is TRBJ2-1; possible D gene TRBD2, 5 bases. Germline V gives CDR1 MNHGY, CDR2 SAAAGT. CDR3 size: 17 residues. V was shortened by 0 bases and J by 8 bases, with 20 bases between the two germline ends. In DNA, the CDR3 is TGTGCCAGCAGTTACTCGATGAGTCTAGCCGGAGGTGATGAGCAGTTCTTC. Protein sequence: CASSYSMSLAGGDEQFF.

The sample holds a few counts of this clone. Its ends do not fully match the called genes, so a read error is possible. This rearrangement joins TRBV7-7 to TRBJ2-5; D gene uncertain. Germline V CDR1 and CDR2: SSHAT, FNYEAQ (reference sequence). The CDR3 totals 15 residues. The CDR3 reads CASSSTDGLGETQYF. In DNA, the CDR3 is TGTGCTAGCAGTTCAACCGACGGCTTGGGAGAGACCCAGTACTTC.

Only one count was recorded for this clone. CDR3 residues: CASSITGGQETQYF. The CDR3 DNA follows: TGTGCCAGTAGTATAACCGGGGGCCAAGAGACCCAGTACTTC. The chain combines TRBV19 with TRBJ2-5, with D possibly TRBD2 on 6 matching bases. V was clipped by 2 bases and J by 1 base, with 8 bases between them. Germline V gene lookup returns CDR1 LNHDA and CDR2 SQIVND (reference sequence). The CDR3 has 14 residues.

The genes are TRBV18 and TRBJ2-1; 10 nucleotides agree with TRBD1. In germline, CDR1 is KGHSH, CDR2 LQKENI. This CDR3 comprises 15 residues. Trimming removed 5 bases from V and 4 bases from J; junction bases left unmatched: 5. This chain's CDR3 is CASSGDRGLYNEQFF. The DNA of the CDR3 is TGTGCCAGCTCAGGGGACAGGGGACTATACAATGAGCAGTTCTTC.

This sequence joins TRBV6-8 and TRBJ2-1, with TRBD1 matching over 9 bases. The CDR3 length is 14 residues. The ends lost 6 bases at V and 9 bases at J; junction bases unmatched: 9. Germline lookup yields CDR1 MNHGY and CDR2 SAAAGT. CDR3: CASRPNRGHSEQFF. CDR3 coding DNA: TGTGCCAGCAGGCCCAACAGGGGGCATAGTGAGCAGTTCTTC.

The chain is built from TRBV19 and TRBJ2-7, with 10 bases that match TRBD1. This CDR3 is built from 15 residues. The junction had 9 bases not matched to a gene; V was cut back by 6 bases and J by 4 bases. The germline V gene encodes CDR1 LNHDA and CDR2 SQIVND (reference sequence). Written as DNA, the CDR3 is TGTGCCAGTAGCAAACCGGGACAGGGGACATACGAGCAGTACTTC. Translating gives CASSKPGQGTYEQYF.

The chain links TRBV18 to TRBJ1-1, with TRBD1 identical over 8 bases. The CDR3 has 15 residues. Germline assignment: CDR1 KGHSH and CDR2 LQKENI. Trimming at V came to 5 bases and at J to 1 base, leaving 6 bases not matched to a gene. The CDR3 loop reads CASSDSGTGNTEAFF. The DNA for the CDR3 is TGTGCCAGCTCAGACTCCGGGACAGGGAACACTGAAGCTTTCTTT.

This chain connects TRBV29-1 to TRBJ2-3; D gene unclear. Looked up from germline, CDR1 is SQVTM and CDR2 is ANQGSEA. The CDR3 runs 13 residues. V was shortened by 4 bases and J by 5 bases, with 13 bases between the two germline ends. CDR3 nucleotide sequence: TGCAGCGTTGGAACTACCCTGGGAGATACGCAGTATTTT. This sequence encodes CSVGTTLGDTQYF.

V usage is TRBV19 and J usage is TRBJ2-2, with TRBD2 as a possible D gene (5 bases). V lost 4 bases and J lost 7, with 16 bases in between. This CDR3 is built from 15 residues. Germline V gives CDR1 LNHDA, CDR2 SQIVND (reference sequence). CDR3 protein: CASSRLGSEGGELFF. CDR3 DNA sequence: TGTGCCAGTAGTAGACTCGGCAGCGAGGGCGGGGAGCTGTTTTTT.

Of note for this clone: The DNA contains a base that is ambiguous or unread; its residue becomes X. V gene TRBV28 combines with J gene TRBJ2-7, with TRBD2 matching 14 bases. Per germline, CDR1 MDHEN and CDR2 SYDVKM. Germline trimming cut 4 bases from V and 8 bases from J; bases unmatched to any gene: 10. The CDR3 runs to 16 residues. The CDR3 reads CASSSLTSGRADXQYF. Written as DNA, the CDR3 is TGTGCCAGCAGTTCCTTGACTAGCGGGAGGGCCGACRAGCAGTACTTC.

This clone occurred a few times. The chain joins TRBV5-1 to TRBJ2-1; 7 nucleotides align to TRBD1. The germline V gene encodes CDR1 SGHRS and CDR2 YFSETQ. Trimming removed 7 bases from V and 8 bases from J; junction bases left unmatched: 18. CDR3 length: 16 residues. DNA of the CDR3: TGCGCCAGCGCGGGCCAGCCAGGAGGCCAGGGGGATGAGCAGTTCTTC. Its translation is CASAGQPGGQGDEQFF.

V is TRBV28 and J is TRBJ2-5, with D unresolved. The V gene lost 6 bases and the J gene lost 4 bases, with 15 bases spanning the gap. The CDR3 length is 14 residues. Germline assignment: CDR1 MDHEN and CDR2 SYDVKM. The CDR3 nucleotides are TGTGCCAGCAGGGAGACGGACCCCGTAGAGACCCAGTACTTC. Encoded protein: CASRETDPVETQYF.